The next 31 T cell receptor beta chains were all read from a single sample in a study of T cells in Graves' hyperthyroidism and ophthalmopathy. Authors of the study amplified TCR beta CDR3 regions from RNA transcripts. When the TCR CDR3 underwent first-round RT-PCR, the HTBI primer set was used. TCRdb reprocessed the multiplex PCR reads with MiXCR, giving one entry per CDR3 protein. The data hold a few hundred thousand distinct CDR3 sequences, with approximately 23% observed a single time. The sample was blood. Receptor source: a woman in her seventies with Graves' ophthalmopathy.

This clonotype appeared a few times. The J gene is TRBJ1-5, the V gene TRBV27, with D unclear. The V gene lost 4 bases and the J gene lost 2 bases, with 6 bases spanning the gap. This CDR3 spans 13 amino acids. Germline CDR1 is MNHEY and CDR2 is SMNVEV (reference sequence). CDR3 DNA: TGTGCCAGCAGTTACTGGGGCAATCAGCCCCAGCATTTT. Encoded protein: CASSYWGNQPQHF.

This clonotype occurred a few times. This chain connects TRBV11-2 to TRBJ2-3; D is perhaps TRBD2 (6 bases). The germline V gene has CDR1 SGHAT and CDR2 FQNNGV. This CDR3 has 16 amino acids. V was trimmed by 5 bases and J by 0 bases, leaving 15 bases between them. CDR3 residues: CASSMTGRTSTDTQYF. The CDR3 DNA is TGTGCCAGCAGCATGACCGGGAGAACCAGCACAGATACGCAGTATTTT.

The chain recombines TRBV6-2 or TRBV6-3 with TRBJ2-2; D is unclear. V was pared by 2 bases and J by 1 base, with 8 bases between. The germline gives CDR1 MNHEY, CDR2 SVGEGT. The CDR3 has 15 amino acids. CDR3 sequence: CASSYETVNTGELFF. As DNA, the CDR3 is TGTGCCAGCAGTTACGAGACGGTGAACACCGGGGAGCTGTTTTTT.

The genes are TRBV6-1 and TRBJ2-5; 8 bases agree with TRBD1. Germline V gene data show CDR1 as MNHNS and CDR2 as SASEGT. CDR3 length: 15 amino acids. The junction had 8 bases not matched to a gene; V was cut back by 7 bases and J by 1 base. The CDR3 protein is CASKVTGGTQETQYF. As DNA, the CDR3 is TGTGCCAGCAAGGTTACAGGGGGAACCCAAGAGACCCAGTACTTC.

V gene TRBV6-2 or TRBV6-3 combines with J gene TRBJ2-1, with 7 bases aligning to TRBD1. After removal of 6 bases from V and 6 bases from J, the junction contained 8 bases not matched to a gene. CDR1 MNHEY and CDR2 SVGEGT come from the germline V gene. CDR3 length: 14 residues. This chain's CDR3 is CASSQRTGSNEQFF. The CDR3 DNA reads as TGTGCCAGCAGCCAAAGGACAGGATCCAATGAGCAGTTCTTC.

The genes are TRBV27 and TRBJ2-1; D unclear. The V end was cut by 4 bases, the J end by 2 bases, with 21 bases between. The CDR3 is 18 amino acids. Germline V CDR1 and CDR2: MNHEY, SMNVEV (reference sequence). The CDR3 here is CASSSRPLGGHPYNEQFF. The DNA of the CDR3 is TGTGCCAGCAGTTCCCGACCCCTTGGTGGGCACCCCTACAATGAGCAGTTCTTC.

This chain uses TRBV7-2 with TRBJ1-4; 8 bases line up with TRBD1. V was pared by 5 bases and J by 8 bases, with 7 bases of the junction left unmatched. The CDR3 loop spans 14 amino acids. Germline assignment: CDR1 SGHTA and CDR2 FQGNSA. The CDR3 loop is CASSPRTGWEKLFF. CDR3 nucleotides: TGTGCCAGCAGCCCCCGGACAGGGTGGGAAAAACTGTTTTTT.

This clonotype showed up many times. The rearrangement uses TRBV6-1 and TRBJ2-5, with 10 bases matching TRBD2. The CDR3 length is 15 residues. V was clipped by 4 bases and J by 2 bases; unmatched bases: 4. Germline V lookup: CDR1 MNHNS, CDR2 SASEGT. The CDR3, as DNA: TGTGCCAGCAGTGCGTTAGCGGGAGGTCAAGAGACCCAGTACTTC. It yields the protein CASSALAGGQETQYF.

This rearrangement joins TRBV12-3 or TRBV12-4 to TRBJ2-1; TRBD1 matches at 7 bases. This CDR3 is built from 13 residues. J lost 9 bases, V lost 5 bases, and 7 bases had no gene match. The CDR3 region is CASSPGTAAEQFF. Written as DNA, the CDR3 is TGTGCCAGCAGTCCCGGGACAGCGGCTGAGCAGTTCTTC.

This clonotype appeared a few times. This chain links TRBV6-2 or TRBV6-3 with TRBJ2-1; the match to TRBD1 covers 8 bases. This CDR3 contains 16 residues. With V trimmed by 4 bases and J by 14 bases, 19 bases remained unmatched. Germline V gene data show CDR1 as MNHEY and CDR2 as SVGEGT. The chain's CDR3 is CASSSLVGQGLSMKFF. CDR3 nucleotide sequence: TGTGCCAGCAGTTCACTTGTTGGACAGGGCTTGAGTATGAAGTTCTTC.

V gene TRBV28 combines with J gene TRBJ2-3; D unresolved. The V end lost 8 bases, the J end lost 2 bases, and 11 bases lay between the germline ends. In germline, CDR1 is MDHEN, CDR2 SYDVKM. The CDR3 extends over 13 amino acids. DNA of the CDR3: TGTGCCAGCGTAGAGTCGACCACAGATACGCAGTATTTT. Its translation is CASVESTTDTQYF.

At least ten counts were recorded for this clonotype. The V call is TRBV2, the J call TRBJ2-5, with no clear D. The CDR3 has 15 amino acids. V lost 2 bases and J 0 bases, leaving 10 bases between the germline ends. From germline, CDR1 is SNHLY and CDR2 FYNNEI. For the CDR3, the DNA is TGTGCCAGCAGTGAAAAAACGGAGTACCAAGAGACCCAGTACTTC. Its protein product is CASSEKTEYQETQYF.

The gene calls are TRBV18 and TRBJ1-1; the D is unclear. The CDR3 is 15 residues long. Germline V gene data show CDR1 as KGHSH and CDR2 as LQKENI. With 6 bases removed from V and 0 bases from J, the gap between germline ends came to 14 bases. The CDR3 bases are TGTGCCAGCTCCCCCCCGAGGACCATGAACACTGAAGCTTTCTTT. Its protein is CASSPPRTMNTEAFF. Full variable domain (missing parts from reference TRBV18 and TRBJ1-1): NAGVMQNPRHLVRRRGQEARLRCSPMKGHSHVYWYRQLPEEGLKFMVYLQKENIIDESGMPKERFSAEFPKEGPSILRIQQVVRGDSAAYFCASSPPRTMNTEAFFGQGTRLTVV.

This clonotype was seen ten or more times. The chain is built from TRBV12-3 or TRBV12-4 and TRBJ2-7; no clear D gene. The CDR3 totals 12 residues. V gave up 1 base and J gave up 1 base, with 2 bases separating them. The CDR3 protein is CASSLESYEQYF. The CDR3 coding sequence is TGTGCCAGCAGTTTAGAGTCCTACGAGCAGTACTTC.

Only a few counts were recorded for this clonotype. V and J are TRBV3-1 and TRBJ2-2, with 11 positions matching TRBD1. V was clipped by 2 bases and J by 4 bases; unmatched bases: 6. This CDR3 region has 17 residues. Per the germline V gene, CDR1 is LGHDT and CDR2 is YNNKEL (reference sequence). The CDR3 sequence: CASSQWRGTGGTGELFF. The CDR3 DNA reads TGTGCCAGCAGCCAATGGCGGGGGACAGGGGGCACCGGGGAGCTGTTTTTT.

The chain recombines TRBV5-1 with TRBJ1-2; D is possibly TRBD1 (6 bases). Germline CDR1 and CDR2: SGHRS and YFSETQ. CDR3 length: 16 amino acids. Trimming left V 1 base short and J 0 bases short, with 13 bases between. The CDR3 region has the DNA TGCGCCAGCAGCTTGTTACAGGGACGGGCTAACTATGGCTACACCTTC. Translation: CASSLLQGRANYGYTF.

In DNA, the CDR3 is TGTGCCACCAGCAGAGATCTTAACCCACCCGCCTACGAGCAGTACTTC. Translation: CATSRDLNPPAYEQYF. V and J are TRBV15 and TRBJ2-7; D remains unclear. The germline gives CDR1 LNHNV, CDR2 YYDKDF (reference sequence). The CDR3 loop spans 16 amino acids. V lost 0 bases, J lost 2 bases, and 14 bases lay in between.

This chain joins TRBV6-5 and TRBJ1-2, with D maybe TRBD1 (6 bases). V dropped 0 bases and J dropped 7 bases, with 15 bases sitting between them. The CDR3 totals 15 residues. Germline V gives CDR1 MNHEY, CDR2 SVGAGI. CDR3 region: CASSYSGQSIGGYTF. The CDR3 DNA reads TGTGCCAGCAGTTACTCAGGACAGAGCATAGGTGGCTACACCTTC.

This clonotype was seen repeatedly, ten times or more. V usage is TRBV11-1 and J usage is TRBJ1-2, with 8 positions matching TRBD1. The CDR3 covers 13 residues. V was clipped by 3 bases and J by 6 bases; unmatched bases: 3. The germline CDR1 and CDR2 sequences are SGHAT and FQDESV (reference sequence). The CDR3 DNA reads TGTGCCAGCAGCTTCGGACAGGGAGATGGCTACACCTTC. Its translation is CASSFGQGDGYTF.

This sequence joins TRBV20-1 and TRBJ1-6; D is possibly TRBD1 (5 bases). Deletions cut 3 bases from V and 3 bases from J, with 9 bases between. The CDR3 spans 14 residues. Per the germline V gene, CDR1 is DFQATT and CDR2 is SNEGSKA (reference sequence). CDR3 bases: TGCAGTGCTAGTCTGGGGGGCTATAATTCACCCCTCCACTTT. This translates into CSASLGGYNSPLHF.

Here the CDR3 reads CASSFSSGSGETQYF. In DNA form, the CDR3 reads TGTGCCAGCAGCTTTTCTAGCGGGAGTGGAGAGACCCAGTACTTC. V and J are TRBV11-2 and TRBJ2-5, with 10 bases matching TRBD2. Germline trimming cut 3 bases from V and 4 bases from J; bases unmatched to any gene: 5. There are 15 residues in the CDR3. Germline V gene sequence: CDR1 SGHAT, CDR2 FQNNGV.

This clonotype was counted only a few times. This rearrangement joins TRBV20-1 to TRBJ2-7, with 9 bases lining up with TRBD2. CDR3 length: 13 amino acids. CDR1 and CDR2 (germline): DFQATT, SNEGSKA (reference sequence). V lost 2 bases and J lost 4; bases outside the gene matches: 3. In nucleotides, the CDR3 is TGCAGTGCTAGACTAGCGGGACTTTACGAGCAGTACTTC. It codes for CSARLAGLYEQYF.

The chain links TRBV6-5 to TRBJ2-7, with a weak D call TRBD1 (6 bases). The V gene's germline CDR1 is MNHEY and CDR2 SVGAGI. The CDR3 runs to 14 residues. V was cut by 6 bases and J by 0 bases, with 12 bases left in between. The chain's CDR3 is CASRLTGSSYEQYF. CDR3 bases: TGTGCCAGCAGGTTGACAGGTAGCTCCTACGAGCAGTACTTC.

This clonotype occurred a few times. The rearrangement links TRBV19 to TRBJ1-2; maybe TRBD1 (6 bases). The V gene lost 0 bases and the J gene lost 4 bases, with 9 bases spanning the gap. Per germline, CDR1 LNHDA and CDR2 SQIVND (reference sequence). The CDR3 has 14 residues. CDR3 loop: CASSIDRGIYGYTF. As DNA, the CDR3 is TGTGCCAGTAGTATAGATAGGGGGATCTATGGCTACACCTTC.

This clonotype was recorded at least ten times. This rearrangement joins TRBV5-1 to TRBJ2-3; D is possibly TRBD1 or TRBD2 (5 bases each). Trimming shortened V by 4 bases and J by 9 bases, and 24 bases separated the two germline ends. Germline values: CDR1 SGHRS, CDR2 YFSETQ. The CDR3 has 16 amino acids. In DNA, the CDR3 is TGCGCCAGCAGCGACCAAGGACCCTTAGTTGGGGGAACGCAGTATTTT. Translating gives CASSDQGPLVGGTQYF.

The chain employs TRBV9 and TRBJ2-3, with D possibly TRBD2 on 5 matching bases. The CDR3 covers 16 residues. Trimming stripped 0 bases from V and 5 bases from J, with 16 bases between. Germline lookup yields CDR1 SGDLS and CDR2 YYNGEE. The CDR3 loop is CASSVASRGSIDTQYF. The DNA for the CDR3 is TGTGCCAGCAGCGTAGCATCTCGGGGAAGTATAGATACGCAGTATTTT.

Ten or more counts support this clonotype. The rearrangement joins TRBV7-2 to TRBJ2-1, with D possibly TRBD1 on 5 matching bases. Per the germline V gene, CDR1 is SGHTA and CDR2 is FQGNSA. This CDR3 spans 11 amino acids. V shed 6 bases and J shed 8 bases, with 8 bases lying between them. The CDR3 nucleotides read TGTGCCAGCAGACAGGATCATGAGCAGTTCTTC. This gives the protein CASRQDHEQFF.

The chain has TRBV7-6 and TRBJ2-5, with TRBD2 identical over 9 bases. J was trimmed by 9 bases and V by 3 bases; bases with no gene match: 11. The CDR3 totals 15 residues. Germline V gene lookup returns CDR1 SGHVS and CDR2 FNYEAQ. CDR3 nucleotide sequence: TGTGCCAGCAGCTTGGGGACTAGCACCCCGGGGGCCCAGTACTTC. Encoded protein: CASSLGTSTPGAQYF.

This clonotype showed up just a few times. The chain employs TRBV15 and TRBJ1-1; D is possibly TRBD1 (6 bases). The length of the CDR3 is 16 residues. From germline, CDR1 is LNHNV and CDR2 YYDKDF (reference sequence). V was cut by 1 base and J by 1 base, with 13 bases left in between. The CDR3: CATSRGLEGGNTEAFF. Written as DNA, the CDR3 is TGTGCCACCAGCAGAGGTTTAGAGGGGGGGAACACTGAAGCTTTCTTT.

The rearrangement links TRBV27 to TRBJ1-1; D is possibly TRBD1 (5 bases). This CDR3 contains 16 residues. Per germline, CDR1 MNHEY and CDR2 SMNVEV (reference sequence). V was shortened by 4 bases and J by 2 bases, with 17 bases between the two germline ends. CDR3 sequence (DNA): TGTGCCAGCAGTTCTTTACCGGGACGGAGAAACACTGAAGCTTTCTTT. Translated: CASSSLPGRRNTEAFF.

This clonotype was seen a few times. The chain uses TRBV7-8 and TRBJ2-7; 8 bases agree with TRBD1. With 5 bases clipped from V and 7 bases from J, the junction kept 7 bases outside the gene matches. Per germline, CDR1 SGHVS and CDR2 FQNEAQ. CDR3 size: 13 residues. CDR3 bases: TGTGCCAGCAGCATCCAGGGGGCAGGGGAGCAGTACTTC. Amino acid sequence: CASSIQGAGEQYF.